One and the same sample provided the 22 T cell receptor beta chains below, sequenced in a study of CD8 T cells in Susac syndrome. Reverse transcription used roughly 0.45 to 1 ug RNA and random hexamers. TCRdb re-derived calls from the immunoSEQ multiplex PCR reads in MiXCR, one entry per CDR3 protein. The table records approximately 100,000 distinct CDR3 sequences, 92% of them present only once. Sample: CD8+ T cells from PBMCs. Source of these receptors: a human donor in good health.

The chain joins TRBV12-3 or TRBV12-4 to TRBJ2-7; D might be TRBD1 (6 bases). There are 14 residues in the CDR3. Trimming shortened V by 5 bases and J by 6 bases, and 17 bases separated the two germline ends. The CDR3: CASSQWGLGSEQYF. The CDR3 DNA reads TGTGCCAGCAGTCAATGGGGGCTGGGTAGCGAGCAGTACTTC.

V and J are TRBV2 and TRBJ2-7; possibly TRBD1 for D (5 bases). Trimming stripped 6 bases from V and 6 bases from J, with 6 bases between. The CDR3 is 10 amino acids. Looked up from germline, CDR1 is SNHLY and CDR2 is FYNNEI. The CDR3 DNA reads as TGTGCCAGCAGACAGGCCGAGCAGTACTTC. Amino acid sequence: CASRQAEQYF.

The chain has TRBV23-1 and TRBJ2-5; either TRBD1 or TRBD2 may fit D (5 bases each). TRBV23-1 has ORF status, its function being uncertain. The CDR3 sequence is 15 residues long. V shed 7 bases and J shed 4 bases, with 19 bases lying between them. This chain's CDR3 is CASKTGPNFRETQYF. The CDR3 nucleotides read TGCGCCAGCAAGACGGGGCCGAATTTTAGAGAGACCCAGTACTTC.

The chain carries TRBV5-6 and TRBJ2-1; possibly TRBD2 for D (6 bases). V was clipped by 0 bases and J by 4 bases, with 14 bases between them. Germline values: CDR1 SGHDT, CDR2 YYEEEE. CDR3 length equals 16 residues. The CDR3 reads CASSLDAGEVYNEQFF. The CDR3 coding sequence is TGTGCCAGCAGCTTGGACGCTGGGGAGGTTTACAATGAGCAGTTCTTC. The whole variable domain, filled in from reference TRBV5-6 and TRBJ2-1, reads DAGVTQSPTHLIKTRGQQVTLRCSPKSGHDTVSWYQQALGQGPQFIFQYYEEEERQRGNFPDRFSGHQFPNYSSELNVNALLLGDSALYLCASSLDAGEVYNEQFFGPGTRLTVL.

This clonotype was observed a single time. The chain employs TRBV5-1 and TRBJ1-1; D gene ambiguous. CDR1 is SGHRS, CDR2 YFSETQ, per germline. This CDR3 comprises 16 residues. V lost 0 bases, J lost 3 bases, and 15 bases lay in between. In DNA, the CDR3 is TGCGCCAGCAGCTTGGATGCCCAATTGAGAGACACTGAAGCTTTCTTT. This translates into CASSLDAQLRDTEAFF.

This rearrangement joins TRBV7-9 to TRBJ2-7; 9 nucleotides align to TRBD2. V shed 5 bases and J 4 bases; nucleotides not matched to a gene: 6. The germline V gene has CDR1 SEHNR and CDR2 FQNEAQ (reference sequence). The CDR3 is made up of 14 amino acids. The CDR3 reads CASSRGGGIYEQYF. DNA of the CDR3: TGTGCCAGCAGCCGCGGGGGGGGAATTTACGAGCAGTACTTC.

The chain joins TRBV14 to TRBJ2-3, with 9 positions matching TRBD2. The germline V gene encodes CDR1 SGHDN and CDR2 FVKESK. J was trimmed by 2 bases and V by 7 bases; bases with no gene match: 7. CDR3 length equals 15 residues. Here the CDR3 reads CASNSLAGFTDTQYF. CDR3 DNA: TGTGCCAGCAACTCCCTAGCGGGGTTCACAGATACGCAGTATTTT.

The chain recombines TRBV6-2 or TRBV6-3 with TRBJ1-2; TRBD1 aligns across 8 bases. Germline V gene lookup returns CDR1 MNHEY and CDR2 SVGEGT. V lost 7 bases and J lost 9; bases outside the gene matches: 22. CDR3 length: 17 residues. CDR3 bases: TGTGCCAGCACTACAAGCGACGGTGGACAGGGTGGTAGGCGCTACACCTTC. Translated: CASTTSDGGQGGRRYTF.

V is TRBV20-1 and J is TRBJ2-7; no firm D call. The CDR3 contains 13 residues. The V end lost 1 base, the J end lost 2 bases, and 9 bases lay between the germline ends. Germline CDR1 is DFQATT and CDR2 is SNEGSKA (reference sequence). The CDR3 sequence is CSARVRTTYEQYF. For the CDR3, the DNA is TGCAGTGCTAGAGTACGGACCACCTACGAGCAGTACTTC.

J is TRBJ1-1 and V is TRBV18; TRBD1 might be the D (5 bases). This CDR3 has 15 residues. Looked up from germline, CDR1 is KGHSH and CDR2 is LQKENI. The ends were cut back, 3 bases at V and 1 base at J, with 12 bases in the middle. CDR3: CASSPQRGPNTEAFF. The CDR3 DNA is TGTGCCAGCTCACCTCAACGGGGACCGAACACTGAAGCTTTCTTT.

The V and J genes are TRBV20-1 and TRBJ2-7, with TRBD2 identical over 8 bases. Germline V CDR1 and CDR2: DFQATT, SNEGSKA (reference sequence). V dropped 2 bases and J dropped 0; count of bases not matched to a gene: 15. CDR3 length: 18 residues. This chain's CDR3 is CSARMGVVAGPISYEQYF. CDR3 nucleotides: TGCAGTGCTAGAATGGGAGTGGTAGCGGGGCCTATCTCCTACGAGCAGTACTTC.

The sample holds one count of this clonotype. This rearrangement joins TRBV29-1 to TRBJ2-3, with TRBD2 matching over 7 bases. The junction had 9 bases not matched to a gene; V was cut back by 7 bases and J by 5 bases. CDR1 SQVTM and CDR2 ANQGSEA come from the germline V gene. The CDR3 extends over 13 amino acids. Here the CDR3 reads CSADRLAGDTQYF. As DNA, the CDR3 is TGCAGCGCTGACCGACTAGCCGGAGATACGCAGTATTTT.

This chain links TRBV5-1 with TRBJ1-2, with D perhaps matching TRBD1 (6 bases). Trimming removed 0 bases from V and 6 bases from J, with 12 bases in between. The CDR3 runs to 14 residues. Germline CDR1 SGHRS, CDR2 YFSETQ. CDR3 in amino acids: CASSLEAGAHGYTF. CDR3 DNA sequence: TGCGCCAGCAGCTTGGAGGCAGGGGCACATGGCTACACCTTC.

The J gene is TRBJ1-3, the V gene TRBV14; D unclear. V was pared by 2 bases and J by 0 bases, with 11 bases between. Germline loops: CDR1 SGHDN, CDR2 FVKESK. The CDR3 runs to 16 residues. DNA of the CDR3: TGTGCCAGCAGCCAAAAAAGGGTCATCTCTGGAAACACCATATATTTT. Translating gives CASSQKRVISGNTIYF.

Written as DNA, the CDR3 is TGTGCCAGCAGCCAAGTCTCGGAGGGGTCCGGCTATGGCTACACCTTC. Its translation is CASSQVSEGSGYGYTF. The chain uses TRBV4-2 and TRBJ1-2; possibly TRBD1 for D (5 bases). The CDR3 totals 16 residues. V lost 1 base and J 4 bases, leaving 16 bases between the germline ends. Per germline, CDR1 LGHNA and CDR2 YNFKEQ.

The gene calls are TRBV10-3 and TRBJ2-7; D remains unclear. Germline loops: CDR1 ENHRY, CDR2 SYGVKD. The CDR3 is made up of 14 amino acids. V lost 4 bases and J lost 5, with 15 bases in between. The CDR3 nucleotides read TGTGCCATCAGTGGCGTCTCCCAAACCAACGAGCAGTACTTC. Amino acids: CAISGVSQTNEQYF.

The chain recombines TRBV6-4 with TRBJ2-1; 11 positions match TRBD1. This CDR3 is built from 15 residues. The germline V gene encodes CDR1 MRHNA and CDR2 SNTAGT. V lost 5 bases and J lost 10; bases outside the gene matches: 10. The CDR3 DNA follows: TGTGCCAGCAGTTTCTCCGGGACAGGGGGAGAAGAGCAGTTCTTC. It is translated as CASSFSGTGGEEQFF.

The rearrangement links TRBV20-1 to TRBJ2-2; 11 nucleotides match TRBD2. The CDR3 runs 15 residues. J gave up 3 bases and V 5 bases, and 5 bases lay outside the gene matches. Per germline, CDR1 DFQATT and CDR2 SNEGSKA (reference sequence). CDR3 region: CSADRLAGHTGELFF. Here the CDR3 DNA reads TGCAGTGCTGATCGACTAGCGGGACACACCGGGGAGCTGTTTTTT.

The chain is built from TRBV7-2 and TRBJ2-7; 14 bases agree with TRBD2. The CDR3 is made up of 18 amino acids. Germline V lookup: CDR1 SGHTA, CDR2 FQGNSA. Trimming at V came to 2 bases and at J to 5 bases, leaving 11 bases not matched to a gene. The CDR3 nucleotides are TGTGCCAGCAGCTTAAACTCCCGGACTAGCGGGAGGACCAACGAGCAGTACTTC. Protein sequence: CASSLNSRTSGRTNEQYF.

The J gene is TRBJ1-1, the V gene TRBV19, with D possibly matching TRBD1 (5 bases). The germline V gene has CDR1 LNHDA and CDR2 SQIVND (reference sequence). The CDR3 contains 14 residues. Trimming cost V 0 bases and J 5 bases, with 10 bases left between them. The CDR3, as DNA: TGTGCCAGTAGTATAGATCCAGGGCGAACTGAAGCTTTCTTT. It codes for CASSIDPGRTEAFF.

The V and J genes are TRBV4-1 and TRBJ1-2; no reliable D call. The V and J ends lost 0 bases and 2 bases respectively, with 7 bases between them. This CDR3 region has 14 residues. Per germline, CDR1 MGHRA and CDR2 YSYEKL. CDR3 residues: CASSQDRVNYGYTF. In DNA form, the CDR3 reads TGCGCCAGCAGCCAAGATAGGGTAAACTATGGCTACACCTTC.

The rearrangement links TRBV12-5 to TRBJ1-2, with D possibly being TRBD1 (5 bases). The CDR3 spans 16 residues. Trimming cost V 3 bases and J 5 bases, with 19 bases left between them. Germline lookup yields CDR1 LGHNT and CDR2 FRNRAP. The DNA of the CDR3 is TGTGCTAGTGGTTTTCATCCGGGACGGGCAGATTATGGCTACACCTTC. Its protein is CASGFHPGRADYGYTF.